This TCR beta chain was captured by sequencing in a study of OX40 agonist ivuxolimab in advanced cancers. Whole-study context: Treatment of patients was with ivuxolimab, an agonistic anti-OX40 (CD134) antibody. Hepatocellular carcinoma, melanoma, renal cell or head and neck cancer affected the dose-escalation patients.

Only in-frame clones appear in the TCRdb table, and some are missing; sequencing was by immunoSEQ multiplex PCR. The sample includes about 110,000 clones, approximately 90% of them seen just once. In the case of this clone: Its antigen remains unknown.

From germline, CDR1 is SNHLY and CDR2 FYNNEI. There are 15 residues in the CDR3. The V and J ends lost 1 base and 1 base respectively, with 9 bases between them. Findings and caveats of the study: Clonal expansion from baseline to week 6 occurred in both CD4+ and CD8+ T cells.

This TCR derives from an adult with an advanced solid tumor such as melanoma, head and neck, liver or kidney cancer. Source: CD4+ or CD8+ T cells sorted from blood, taken in a trial of the OX40 agonist ivuxolimab. The chain recombines TRBV2 with TRBJ2-3; perhaps TRBD2 as D (6 bases). This CDR3 reads CASSEGRGGTDTQYF. The CDR3 DNA is TGTGCCAGCAGTGAAGGGCGGGGAGGCACAGATACGCAGTATTTT.